This T cell receptor (beta chain) derives from a study of T-cell memory formation after mild COVID-19. This clonotype showed up just a few times. One entry per CDR3 protein results from TCRdb running MiXCR on the 5' RACE reads. The sample gives fewer than 700,000 distinct CDR3 sequences, about 22% of which show up once; about 8.4% is in the top ten. The origin of this receptor is an adult woman who had mild COVID-19 (a few samples of this study predate the infection). Cell type and time point are not known. The sequencing sample was made of PBMCs or a T cell subset sorted from them (not recorded which).

The CDR3 region has the DNA TGTGCCAGCAGCCCTAGAAGGGAGAGCACTGAAGCTTTCTTT. This sequence encodes CASSPRRESTEAFF. V usage is TRBV7-6 and J usage is TRBJ1-1; D is unresolved. From germline, CDR1 is SGHVS and CDR2 FNYEAQ. Trimming pared 5 bases from V and 4 bases from J, leaving 14 bases between. The CDR3 totals 14 residues. Full variable domain (remainder filled in from reference TRBV7-6 and TRBJ1-1): GAGVSQSPRYKVTKRGQDVALRCDPISGHVSLYWYRQALGQGPEFLTYFNYEAQQDKSGLPNDRFSAERPEGSISTLTIQRTEQRDSAMYRCASSPRRESTEAFFGQGTRLTVV.